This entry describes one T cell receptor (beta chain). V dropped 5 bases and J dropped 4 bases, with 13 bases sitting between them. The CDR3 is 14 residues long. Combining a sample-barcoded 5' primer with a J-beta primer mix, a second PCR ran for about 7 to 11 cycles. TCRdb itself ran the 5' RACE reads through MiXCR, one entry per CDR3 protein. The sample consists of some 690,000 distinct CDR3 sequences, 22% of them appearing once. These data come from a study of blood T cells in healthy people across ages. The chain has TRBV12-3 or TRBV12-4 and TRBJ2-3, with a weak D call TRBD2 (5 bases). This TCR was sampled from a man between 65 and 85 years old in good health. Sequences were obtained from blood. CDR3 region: CASSPKVGADTQYF. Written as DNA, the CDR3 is TGTGCCAGCAGTCCCAAGGTCGGGGCAGATACGCAGTATTTT.